Listed below are T cell receptor beta chains from one sample, sequenced in a study of blood T cell repertoires in COVID-19. Using immunoSEQ multiplex PCR, the repertoire was profiled, and TCRdb retains in-frame clones only, with some absent. The table lists just over 650,000 clones, around 89% of them singletons, with under 0.3% in the top ten. Sequenced input: peripheral blood. The receptors here all came from a woman younger than 30 with acute or convalescent COVID-19. Each CDR3 is given with its conserved first and last residue. Each record gives: J gene, clone size, D gene, V gene, CDR3 DNA, CDR3 protein. A D gene is named only where the DNA matches it firmly. Where a row states a size, it is once, few, many or the class of an expanded clone; other rows omit it.

j_call: TRBJ1-6
clone_size: .
d_call: TRBD1
v_call: TRBV10-3
cdr3_nt: TGTGCCACTCGGGGACTGGGACAGGGGGGCTCACCCCTCCACTTT
cdr3_aa: CATRGLGQGGSPLHF

j_call: TRBJ1-4
clone_size: .
d_call: TRBD1
v_call: TRBV7-9
cdr3_nt: TGTGCCAGCAGCTCACTAAACAGGGGAATTAATGAAAAACTGTTTTTT
cdr3_aa: CASSSLNRGINEKLFF

j_call: TRBJ1-1
clone_size: few
d_call: .
v_call: TRBV28
cdr3_nt: TGTGCCAGCAGTTTAGTGGGGGAGGCAACTGAAGCTTTCTTT
cdr3_aa: CASSLVGEATEAFF

j_call: TRBJ2-3
clone_size: .
d_call: TRBD2
v_call: TRBV5-1
cdr3_nt: TGCGCCAGCAGCCCCAAGACTAGCAGTGCAACAGATACGCAGTATTTT
cdr3_aa: CASSPKTSSATDTQYF

j_call: TRBJ1-1
clone_size: .
d_call: TRBD1
v_call: TRBV5-4
cdr3_nt: TGTGCCAGCAGCTTGGAGGACAGGGGGACTGAAGCTTTCTTT
cdr3_aa: CASSLEDRGTEAFF

j_call: TRBJ2-2
clone_size: once
d_call: .
v_call: TRBV4-1
cdr3_nt: TGCGCCAGCAGCCAAGAATTGGCGGACACCGGGGAGCTGTTTTTT
cdr3_aa: CASSQELADTGELFF

j_call: TRBJ1-1
clone_size: .
d_call: .
v_call: TRBV3-1/TRBV3-2
cdr3_nt: TGTGCCAGCAGCCAAACGAGTGACACTGAAGCTTTCTTT
cdr3_aa: CASSQTSDTEAFF

j_call: TRBJ1-1
clone_size: .
d_call: TRBD1
v_call: TRBV5-5
cdr3_nt: TGTGCCAGCAGTTCGACAGGGTTTATAGGGAAGAACACTGAAGCTTTCTTT
cdr3_aa: CASSSTGFIGKNTEAFF

j_call: TRBJ2-2
clone_size: .
d_call: .
v_call: TRBV6-2/TRBV6-3
cdr3_nt: TGTGCCAGCAGTTATCCATCCAGGACAAGGAACACCGGGGAGCTGTTTTTT
cdr3_aa: CASSYPSRTRNTGELFF

j_call: TRBJ1-2
clone_size: .
d_call: .
v_call: TRBV19
cdr3_nt: TGTGCCAGTAGTATAGATCTGGACAGAACCTATGGCTACACCTTC
cdr3_aa: CASSIDLDRTYGYTF